A selection of T cell receptor beta chains follows, all from one sample in a study of blood T cells in healthy people across ages. One entry per CDR3 protein, called by TCRdb with MiXCR from the 5' RACE reads. The table has about 730,000 distinct CDR3 sequences, around 40% seen once. Sequences were obtained from blood. Receptors were obtained from a woman aged 60-75 years in good health. Both conserved end residues are part of each CDR3. A D gene is named only where the DNA matches it firmly. The size entry is marked missing in some rows and otherwise reads once, few, many or a size class.

clone_size,d_call,j_call,v_call,cdr3_aa,cdr3_nt
many,.,TRBJ1-1,TRBV29-1,CSVLLQGFNTEAFF,TGCAGCGTTCTCCTACAGGGTTTTAACACTGAAGCTTTCTTT
.,TRBD1,TRBJ1-5,TRBV20-1,CSARQGDYSNQPQHF,TGCAGTGCCCGGCAGGGGGACTATAGCAATCAGCCCCAGCATTTT
few,.,TRBJ1-6,TRBV14,CASSQAQVSPLHF,TGTGCCAGCAGCCAAGCCCAGGTGTCACCCCTCCACTTT
many,.,TRBJ2-1,TRBV3-1,CASSPGLRPHNEQFF,TGTGCCAGCAGCCCGGGCCTCCGGCCCCACAATGAGCAGTTCTTC
.,TRBD1,TRBJ1-1,TRBV5-1,CASSSGQGSWTEAFF,TGCGCCAGCAGCTCGGGACAGGGTAGTTGGACTGAAGCTTTCTTT
few,.,TRBJ2-6,TRBV20-1,CSAGGRSRANVLTF,TGCAGTGCAGGGGGTCGTAGTAGGGCCAACGTCCTGACTTTC
.,.,TRBJ2-7,TRBV9,CATTQGSTYEQYF,TGTGCCACGACTCAGGGATCCACCTACGAGCAGTACTTC
few,TRBD1,TRBJ2-5,TRBV10-3,CAIGDRAETQYF,TGTGCCATCGGAGACAGGGCAGAGACCCAGTACTTC
.,.,TRBJ1-1,TRBV6-5,CASSRRNAEAFF,TGTGCCAGCAGCCGAAGGAACGCTGAAGCTTTCTTT
few,TRBD1,TRBJ1-1,TRBV9,CASSAGQGLTEAFF,TGTGCCAGCAGCGCGGGACAGGGACTAACTGAAGCTTTCTTT
few,.,TRBJ2-5,TRBV4-2,CASSQDSARETQYF,TGTGCCAGCAGCCAAGATTCAGCTAGGGAGACCCAGTACTTC
.,.,TRBJ2-1,TRBV11-3,CASSYRDFEGRGEQFF,TGTGCCAGCAGCTACAGAGACTTTGAGGGAAGGGGTGAGCAGTTCTTC
.,TRBD2,TRBJ2-1,TRBV25-1,CASSPAGLAGNEQFF,TGTGCCAGCAGTCCCGCTGGCCTAGCGGGCAATGAGCAGTTCTTC
.,.,TRBJ1-5,TRBV6-1,CASKPDSVLPQHF,TGTGCCAGCAAGCCAGACAGCGTTTTGCCCCAGCATTTT
.,.,TRBJ1-3,TRBV4-3,CASSSAISGNTIYF,TGCGCCAGCAGCTCCGCTATCTCTGGAAACACCATATATTTT
few,.,TRBJ1-2,TRBV6-7,CASSPPGVGRDGYTF,TGTGCCAGCAGCCCCCCCGGGGTGGGGCGAGATGGCTACACCTTC